This paragraph covers one T cell receptor (beta chain) sequence. These data originate in a study of T cell changes during pregnancy in multiple sclerosis. Measured with immunoSEQ multiplex PCR; TCRdb has only the in-frame clones, and not every one. In the table there are roughly 110,000 clones, roughly 90% of which are singletons. CDR3 length equals 16 residues. Trimming took off 0 bases at V and 8 bases at J, with 19 bases between the two ends. CDR1 is KGHSH, CDR2 LQKENI, per germline. The TCR originated in a female donor in good health, enrolled as a control in a pregnancy study. The input for sequencing was peripheral blood, taken in the third trimester of pregnancy. V is TRBV18 and J is TRBJ1-2; unclear D gene. As DNA, the CDR3 is TGTGCCAGCTCACCACCTGGCAGAACGGGCCGAGGGGGCTACACCTTC. It encodes CASSPPGRTGRGGYTF.